This is a list of T cell receptor beta chains from one sample in a study of beta chain features in type 1 diabetes. Produced via immunoSEQ multiplex PCR; TCRdb's table is partial and in-frame only. The data show a few hundred thousand clones, with approximately 13% seen just once and roughly 0.016% held by the top ten. The sample was naive CD4+ T cells from blood. These TCRs come from a woman younger than 30 with type 1 diabetes. The CDR3 runs from the conserved cysteine through the conserved F or W. Each record gives: J gene, V gene, CDR3 protein.

>TRBJ2-1|TRBV11-2
CASSSGLAVYNEQFF
>TRBJ1-3|TRBV18
CASSPRESSGNTIYF
>TRBJ2-2|TRBV19
CASDRRWGHTGELFF
>TRBJ1-5|TRBV30
CAWSGANQPQHF
>TRBJ1-5|TRBV7-9
CASSPQSDQPQHF
>TRBJ2-3|TRBV29-1
CSVGHLGAGADTQYF
>TRBJ2-4|TRBV5-1
CASSLGTEGDIQYF
>TRBJ2-1|TRBV7-2
CASSWEGLAEQFF
>TRBJ1-4|TRBV19
CASRRQGEKLFF
>TRBJ2-7|TRBV28
CASSLAGDSYEQYF
>TRBJ2-5|TRBV5-4
CASGPGSAGQETQYF
>TRBJ1-2|TRBV6-5
CASAPGIAYGYTF
>TRBJ2-7|TRBV7-3
CASSLGRAGTYEQYF
>TRBJ1-1|TRBV6-5
CASRPDRVLNTEAFF
>TRBJ2-2|TRBV9
CASSLRVSGELFF
>TRBJ2-7|TRBV7-2
CASSLGLAGIYEQYF
>TRBJ2-5|TRBV19
CASSIGGGSGETQYF
>TRBJ2-2|TRBV9
CASSVGVAGVAGELFF
>TRBJ2-1|TRBV9
CASSVSGRAFGEQFF
>TRBJ2-3|TRBV5-4
CASSSQGATDTQYF
>TRBJ2-5|TRBV7-2
CASSSGTGVETQYF
>TRBJ2-3|TRBV28
CASSFRGQGSDTQYF
>TRBJ1-2|TRBV30
CAWSLGSGVYGYTF
>TRBJ2-1|TRBV9
CASSAGQLAGGHNEQFF
>TRBJ1-1|TRBV7-6
CASSLGLVSSEAFF
>TRBJ2-1|TRBV20-1
CSAYWDREQFF
>TRBJ2-1|TRBV10-3
CAIRPQGHEQFF
>TRBJ1-1|TRBV30
CAWRQGTNTEAFF
>TRBJ2-5|TRBV11-3
CASRAGVETQYF
>TRBJ2-1|TRBV5-8
CASSLTGIGDEQFF
>TRBJ1-1|TRBV9
CASSRASNTEAFF
>TRBJ1-5|TRBV2
CASGGQTQISNQPQHF
>TRBJ1-2|TRBV28
CASNAVRAYGYTF
>TRBJ2-5|TRBV5-1
CASSLGLQETQYF
>TRBJ1-1|TRBV27
CASSYQGTYTEAFF
>TRBJ2-1|TRBV6-1
CASLGPAGLWDEQFF
>TRBJ2-1|TRBV11-3
CASSPGGAYNEQFF
>TRBJ2-1|TRBV5-6
CASSLGGGTGSRLHEQFF
>TRBJ1-1|TRBV29-1
CSALGQGDTEAFF
>TRBJ2-7|TRBV6-6
CASRSLLSSYEQYF
>TRBJ2-3|TRBV19
CASSMVAGKVDTQYF
>TRBJ1-2|TRBV9
CASSGMDRGHGYTF
>TRBJ2-1|TRBV7-9
CASSLASLADNEQFF
>TRBJ2-3|TRBV15
CATSRDQVTDTQYF
>TRBJ2-1|TRBV7-9
CASGVGLAPFF
>TRBJ2-5|TRBV5-6
CASSYGLRQETQYF
>TRBJ2-3|TRBV5-1
CASSLAGSGGSTDTQYF
>TRBJ1-5|TRBV29-1
CSVADYINQPQHF
>TRBJ2-7|TRBV2
CASGGVYEQYF
>TRBJ2-1|TRBV30
CAWRIVARREQFF